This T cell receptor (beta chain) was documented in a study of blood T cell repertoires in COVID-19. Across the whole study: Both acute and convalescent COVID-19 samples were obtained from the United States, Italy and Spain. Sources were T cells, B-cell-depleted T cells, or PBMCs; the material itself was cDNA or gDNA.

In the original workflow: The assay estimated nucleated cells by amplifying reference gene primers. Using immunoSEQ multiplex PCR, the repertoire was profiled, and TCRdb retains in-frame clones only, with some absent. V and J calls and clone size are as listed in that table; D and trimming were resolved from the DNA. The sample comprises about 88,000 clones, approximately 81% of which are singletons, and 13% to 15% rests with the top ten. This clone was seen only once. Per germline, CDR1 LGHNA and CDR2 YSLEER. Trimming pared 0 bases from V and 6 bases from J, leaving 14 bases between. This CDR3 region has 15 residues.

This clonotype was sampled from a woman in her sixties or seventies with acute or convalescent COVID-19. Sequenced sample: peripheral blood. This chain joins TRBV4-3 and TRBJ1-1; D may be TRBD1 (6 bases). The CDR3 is CASSQDRGSVSEAFF. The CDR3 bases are TGCGCCAGCAGCCAAGACAGGGGTAGCGTCTCTGAAGCTTTCTTT.